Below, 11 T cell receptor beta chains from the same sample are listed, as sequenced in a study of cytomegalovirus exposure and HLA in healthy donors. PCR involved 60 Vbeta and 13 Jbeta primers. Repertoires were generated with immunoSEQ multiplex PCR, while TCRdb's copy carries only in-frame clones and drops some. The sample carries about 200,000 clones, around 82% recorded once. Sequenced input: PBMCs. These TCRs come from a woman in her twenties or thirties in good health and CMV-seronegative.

CDR3 nucleotides: TGTGCCAGCAGCCACGGGGGTGCTGAGCAGTTCTTC. As protein: CASSHGGAEQFF. The chain combines TRBV7-3 with TRBJ2-1; a possible D gene is TRBD2 (6 bases). V dropped 5 bases and J dropped 9 bases, with 11 bases sitting between them. There are 12 residues in the CDR3. Germline lookup yields CDR1 SGHTA and CDR2 FQGTGA.

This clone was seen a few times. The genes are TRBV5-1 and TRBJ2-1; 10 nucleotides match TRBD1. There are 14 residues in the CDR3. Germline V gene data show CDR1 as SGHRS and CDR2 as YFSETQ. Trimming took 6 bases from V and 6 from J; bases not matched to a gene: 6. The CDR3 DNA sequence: TGCGCCAGCACCAGGGACAGGGGTGGCAATGAGCAGTTCTTC. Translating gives CASTRDRGGNEQFF.

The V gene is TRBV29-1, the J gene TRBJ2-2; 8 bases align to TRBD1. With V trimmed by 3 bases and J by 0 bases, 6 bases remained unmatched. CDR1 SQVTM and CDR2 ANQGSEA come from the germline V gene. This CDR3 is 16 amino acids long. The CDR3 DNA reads TGCAGCGTTGATGTGACAGGGGCGACGAACACCGGGGAGCTGTTTTTT. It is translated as CSVDVTGATNTGELFF.

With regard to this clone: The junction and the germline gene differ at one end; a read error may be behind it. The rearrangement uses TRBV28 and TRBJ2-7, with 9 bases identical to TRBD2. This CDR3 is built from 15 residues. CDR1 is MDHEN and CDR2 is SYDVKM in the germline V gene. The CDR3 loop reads CASSSPREREESGGF. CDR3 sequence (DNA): TGTGCCAGCAGTTCCCCCCGGGAGCGGGAGGAGTCGGGGGGCTTC.

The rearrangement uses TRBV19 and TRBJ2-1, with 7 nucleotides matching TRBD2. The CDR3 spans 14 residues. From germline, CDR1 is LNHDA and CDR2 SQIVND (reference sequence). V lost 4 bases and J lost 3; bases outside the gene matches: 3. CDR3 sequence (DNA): TGTGCCAGTAGTAAAGCGGGGATCTACAATGAGCAGTTCTTC. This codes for CASSKAGIYNEQFF.

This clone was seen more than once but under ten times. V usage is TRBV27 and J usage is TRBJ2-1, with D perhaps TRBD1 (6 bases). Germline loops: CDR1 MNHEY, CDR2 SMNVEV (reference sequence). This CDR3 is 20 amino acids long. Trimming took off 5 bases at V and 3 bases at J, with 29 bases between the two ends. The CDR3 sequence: CASSPRAGDYERWGYNEQFF. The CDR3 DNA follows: TGTGCCAGCAGTCCCCGAGCAGGGGATTATGAAAGGTGGGGCTACAATGAGCAGTTCTTC.

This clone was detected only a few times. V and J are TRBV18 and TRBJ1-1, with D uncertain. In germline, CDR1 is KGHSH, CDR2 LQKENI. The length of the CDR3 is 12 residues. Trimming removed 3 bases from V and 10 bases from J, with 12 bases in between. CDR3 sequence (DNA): TGTGCCAGCTCACCTTACGTCGGTGGAGCTTTCTTT. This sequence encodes CASSPYVGGAFF.

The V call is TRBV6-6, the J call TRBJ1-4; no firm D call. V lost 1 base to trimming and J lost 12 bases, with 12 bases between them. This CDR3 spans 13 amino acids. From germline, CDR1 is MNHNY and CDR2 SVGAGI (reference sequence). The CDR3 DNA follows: TGTGCCAGCAGTTACTTAGAGAGGGCAGAACTGTTTTTT. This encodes CASSYLERAELFF.

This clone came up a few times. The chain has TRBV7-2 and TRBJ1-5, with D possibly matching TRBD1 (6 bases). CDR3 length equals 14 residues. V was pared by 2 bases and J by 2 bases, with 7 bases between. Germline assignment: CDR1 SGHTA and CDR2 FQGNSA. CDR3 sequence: CASSLRQGNQPQHF. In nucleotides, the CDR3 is TGTGCCAGCAGCTTAAGACAGGGCAATCAGCCCCAGCATTTT. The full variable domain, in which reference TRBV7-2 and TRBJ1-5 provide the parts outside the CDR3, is GAGVSQSPSNKVTEKGKDVELRCDPISGHTALYWYRQSLGQGLEFLIYFQGNSAPDKSGLPSDRFSAERTGGSVSTLTIQRTQQEDSAVYLCASSLRQGNQPQHFGDGTRLSIL.

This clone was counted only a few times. The CDR3 sequence is CASSRAGLNQPQHF. Written as DNA, the CDR3 is TGCGCCAGCAGCCGAGCGGGTCTAAATCAGCCCCAGCATTTT. J is TRBJ1-5 and V is TRBV4-1; D ambiguous. CDR3 size: 14 residues. V was trimmed by 4 bases and J by 4 bases, leaving 11 bases between them. In germline, CDR1 is MGHRA, CDR2 YSYEKL.

The CDR3 nucleotides are TGTGCCAGCAGTTTGGGAGGGCTGGGGGGGGATCAGCCCCAGCATTTT. Encoded protein: CASSLGGLGGDQPQHF. The chain uses TRBV28 and TRBJ1-5; the D gene is possibly TRBD1 (5 bases). Germline V CDR1 and CDR2: MDHEN, SYDVKM. This CDR3 has 16 amino acids. The V gene lost 3 bases and the J gene lost 5 bases, with 17 bases spanning the gap. Full variable domain (missing parts from reference TRBV28 and TRBJ1-5): DVKVTQSSRYLVKRTGEKVFLECVQDMDHENMFWYRQDPGLGLRLIYFSYDVKMKEKGDIPEGYSVSREKKERFSLILESASTNQTSMYLCASSLGGLGGDQPQHFGDGTRLSIL.